The 25 T cell receptor beta chains below come from one sample, sequenced in a study of shared clonotypes between healthy human individuals. Profiling relied on immunoSEQ multiplex PCR, and the TCRdb table lists in-frame clones only, not all of them. Counted here are about 2.3 million clones, approximately 95% occurring once; the ten biggest clones make up under 0.45%. The specimen was naive CD4+ T cells from PBMCs. The sample's subset: CD45RA+ positively selected. The receptors originated from a man between 18 and 29 years old in good health. Some clones in this sample may be carry-over from other donors' samples.

This chain links TRBV6-6 with TRBJ2-2; D perhaps matches TRBD1 (5 bases). Trimming shortened V by 6 bases and J by 0 bases, and 8 bases separated the two germline ends. The CDR3 covers 14 residues. CDR1 and CDR2 from the germline V gene are MNHNY and SVGAGI (reference sequence). In DNA form, the CDR3 reads TGTGCCAGCAGAGACAGTCCGAACACCGGGGAGCTGTTTTTT. Translating it yields CASRDSPNTGELFF.

The chain recombines TRBV13 with TRBJ2-7; possible D gene TRBD1, 5 bases. The CDR3 has 15 amino acids. The V gene lost 7 bases and the J gene lost 0 bases, with 16 bases spanning the gap. The germline gives CDR1 PRHDT, CDR2 FYEKMQ (reference sequence). CDR3 DNA sequence: TGTGCCAGCATTCCCGCCCACAGGAGCTCCTACGAGCAGTACTTC. Amino acid sequence: CASIPAHRSSYEQYF.

The chain couples TRBV29-1 to TRBJ2-3; D is perhaps TRBD2 (5 bases). CDR3 length: 12 amino acids. Germline V gene sequence: CDR1 SQVTM, CDR2 ANQGSEA. The V end lost 3 bases, the J end lost 5 bases, and 9 bases lay between the germline ends. CDR3 sequence reads: CSVERVQDTQYF. DNA for the CDR3: TGCAGCGTTGAGAGGGTGCAAGATACGCAGTATTTT.

The V and J genes are TRBV28 and TRBJ1-2, with unresolved D. The CDR3 runs to 12 residues. Germline assignment: CDR1 MDHEN and CDR2 SYDVKM. V was trimmed by 3 bases and J by 8 bases, leaving 10 bases between them. CDR3 DNA: TGTGCCAGCAGTTTTAATGAGTACGGCTACACCTTC. Amino acids: CASSFNEYGYTF.

The CDR3 reads CASSPTAYSSGNTIYF. The CDR3 DNA is TGTGCCAGTAGTCCCACGGCATACAGCTCTGGAAACACCATATATTTT. The V gene is TRBV19, the J gene TRBJ1-3; D is ambiguous. V was pared by 5 bases and J by 0 bases, with 14 bases between. In germline, CDR1 is LNHDA, CDR2 SQIVND (reference sequence). The CDR3 sequence is 16 residues long.

The chain's CDR3 is CASSTTGGSGLQETQYF. CDR3 DNA sequence: TGCGCCAGCAGCACGACAGGGGGTTCAGGTTTGCAAGAGACCCAGTACTTC. The genes are TRBV5-1 and TRBJ2-5; TRBD1 agrees at 9 bases. CDR1 is SGHRS, CDR2 YFSETQ, per germline. The CDR3 is made up of 17 amino acids. The ends lost 4 bases at V and 2 bases at J; junction bases unmatched: 12.

The rearrangement joins TRBV19 to TRBJ2-1; a possible D gene is TRBD2 (5 bases). Germline lookup yields CDR1 LNHDA and CDR2 SQIVND (reference sequence). V shed 4 bases and J shed 9 bases, with 19 bases lying between them. The CDR3 sequence is 15 residues long. The CDR3 here is CASSTSSTSMVEQFF. The CDR3 nucleotides are TGTGCCAGTAGTACCTCTAGCACCTCAATGGTTGAGCAGTTCTTC.

The V gene is TRBV2, the J gene TRBJ2-2, with TRBD1 matching over 7 bases. Germline CDR1 and CDR2: SNHLY and FYNNEI. The CDR3 length is 13 residues. V shed 7 bases, J shed 4 bases, and the junction held 3 bases outside the gene matches. The CDR3 region has the DNA TGTGCCAGCATCCGACAGGGCACCGGGGAGCTGTTTTTT. Translated: CASIRQGTGELFF.

This chain joins TRBV4-2 and TRBJ1-4; no definite D call. Trimming left V 3 bases short and J 3 bases short, with 8 bases between. The CDR3 loop spans 14 amino acids. The germline CDR1 and CDR2 sequences are LGHNA and YNFKEQ. The CDR3 protein is CASSQATANEKLFF. The DNA for the CDR3 is TGTGCCAGCAGCCAGGCTACGGCTAATGAAAAACTGTTTTTT.

The chain carries TRBV27 and TRBJ1-3; the D is unclear. Trimming shortened V by 0 bases and J by 0 bases, and 12 bases separated the two germline ends. Germline values: CDR1 MNHEY, CDR2 SMNVEV (reference sequence). The CDR3 is 17 residues long. The DNA of the CDR3 is TGTGCCAGCAGTTTATCGGTTCCCAAACTCTCTGGAAACACCATATATTTT. It is translated as CASSLSVPKLSGNTIYF.

The rearrangement links TRBV18 to TRBJ1-1; a weak D match, TRBD1 (5 bases). Trimming took 1 base from V and 8 from J, leaving 14 bases between them. Germline V lookup: CDR1 KGHSH, CDR2 LQKENI. This CDR3 is 14 amino acids long. The CDR3 is CASSPRGGGYEAFF. The CDR3 nucleotides are TGTGCCAGCTCACCACGGGGGGGAGGGTACGAAGCTTTCTTT.

This clone was seen only once. The chain employs TRBV7-3 and TRBJ2-2, with 10 bases aligning to TRBD2. V shed 5 bases and J 2 bases; nucleotides not matched to a gene: 8. The CDR3 totals 17 residues. Looked up from germline, CDR1 is SGHTA and CDR2 is FQGTGA. CDR3 region: CASSVPGLASNTGELFF. The CDR3 nucleotides are TGTGCCAGCAGCGTACCGGGACTAGCGAGCAACACCGGGGAGCTGTTTTTT.

V usage is TRBV6-6 and J usage is TRBJ2-5, with D possibly matching TRBD2 (6 bases). Germline V lookup: CDR1 MNHNY, CDR2 SVGAGI (reference sequence). The ends were cut back, 8 bases at V and 5 bases at J, with 15 bases in the middle. This CDR3 has 13 residues. CDR3 nucleotides: TGTGCCAGCGCCGCCGGGAGCGGCGAGACCCAGTACTTC. Protein: CASAAGSGETQYF.

The chain carries TRBV18 and TRBJ2-7; D call uncertain. The CDR3 extends over 11 amino acids. V was trimmed by 2 bases and J by 6 bases, leaving 5 bases between them. Germline assignment: CDR1 KGHSH and CDR2 LQKENI. Here the CDR3 DNA reads TGTGCCAGCTCACCAGGGATCGAGCAGTACTTC. This translates into CASSPGIEQYF.

Notes on this clone: In the same sample, other DNA sequences code for this CDR3. The gene calls are TRBV30 and TRBJ2-7; D unresolved. The germline V gene has CDR1 GTSNPN and CDR2 SVGIG (reference sequence). CDR3 length equals 11 residues. V dropped 2 bases and J dropped 4 bases, with 6 bases sitting between them. The CDR3 sequence is CAWSPQYEQYF. The CDR3 DNA sequence: TGTGCCTGGAGTCCGCAATACGAGCAGTACTTC. Drawing the rest from reference TRBV30 and TRBJ2-7, the complete variable domain is SQTIHQWPATLVQPVGSPLSLECTVEGTSNPNLYWYRQAAGRGLQLLFYSVGIGQISSEVPQNLSASRPQDRQFILSSKKLLLSDSGFYLCAWSPQYEQYFGPGTRLTVT.

The chain combines TRBV9 with TRBJ2-7; perhaps TRBD2 as D (6 bases). The CDR3 sequence is 16 residues long. Germline V gene lookup returns CDR1 SGDLS and CDR2 YYNGEE. V was clipped by 0 bases and J by 3 bases, with 16 bases between them. The CDR3 coding sequence is TGTGCCAGCAGCGTAGTGTACGGGACTGTGGACTACGAGCAGTACTTC. Translating gives CASSVVYGTVDYEQYF.

A note on this clone: This CDR3 is also generated by other DNA sequences in the sample. The gene calls are TRBV2 and TRBJ1-5, with D unresolved. The CDR3 sequence is 12 residues long. Trimming took off 3 bases at V and 4 bases at J, with 4 bases between the two ends. Germline lookup yields CDR1 SNHLY and CDR2 FYNNEI. DNA of the CDR3: TGTGCCAGCAGTGACCGGAATCAGCCCCAGCATTTT. Its protein is CASSDRNQPQHF.

V gene TRBV6-1 combines with J gene TRBJ1-2, with no clear D. This CDR3 spans 16 amino acids. The V end was cut by 0 bases, the J end by 6 bases, with 17 bases between. Germline values: CDR1 MNHNS, CDR2 SASEGT. CDR3 DNA sequence: TGTGCCAGCAGTGAAGCGTTGGTAATATTGAGCCATGGCTACACCTTC. Translated, it gives CASSEALVILSHGYTF.

The chain uses TRBV6-5 and TRBJ1-2; D is possibly TRBD1 (5 bases). Trimming shortened V by 5 bases and J by 7 bases, and 14 bases separated the two germline ends. Looked up from germline, CDR1 is MNHEY and CDR2 is SVGAGI. This CDR3 is 13 amino acids long. CDR3 bases: TGTGCCAGCAGTGTAGGAGGACACGGTGGCTACACCTTC. Translated: CASSVGGHGGYTF.

The chain has TRBV7-3 and TRBJ2-6; TRBD2 agrees at 10 bases. The CDR3 is made up of 19 amino acids. V gave up 5 bases and J gave up 2 bases; unmatched junction bases: 12. The germline V gene encodes CDR1 SGHTA and CDR2 FQGTGA. The CDR3 nucleotides are TGTGCCAGCAGCCGGGGGAGTCTAGCGGGAGTAGCTGGGGCCAACGTCCTGACTTTC. Translating it yields CASSRGSLAGVAGANVLTF.

This clone was seen a handful of times. V gene TRBV10-3 combines with J gene TRBJ1-1; a possible D gene is TRBD1 (5 bases). CDR3 length: 13 residues. Germline loops: CDR1 ENHRY, CDR2 SYGVKD. V was cut by 5 bases and J by 1 base, with 8 bases left in between. CDR3 nucleotides: TGTGCCATCAGTCTCGGACAGAACACTGAAGCTTTCTTT. It is translated as CAISLGQNTEAFF.

This clone has a single count. The chain uses TRBV28 and TRBJ1-2; 7 bases are a match to TRBD1. Germline lookup yields CDR1 MDHEN and CDR2 SYDVKM. Trimming removed 5 bases from V and 10 bases from J; junction bases left unmatched: 16. There are 15 residues in the CDR3. The CDR3 loop is CASSIQGTRRDYYTF. CDR3 nucleotide sequence: TGTGCCAGCAGTATACAGGGGACCCGAAGGGACTACTACACCTTC.

V and J are TRBV6-6 and TRBJ1-1; D might be TRBD1 (5 bases). CDR3 length: 15 amino acids. Germline lookup yields CDR1 MNHNY and CDR2 SVGAGI (reference sequence). Trimming removed 7 bases from V and 1 base from J, with 16 bases in between. The CDR3 reads CASTTTGTGNTEAFF. The DNA of the CDR3 is TGTGCCAGCACTACGACCGGGACCGGGAACACTGAAGCTTTCTTT.

The rearrangement links TRBV18 to TRBJ2-3, with a tentative D call TRBD2 (5 bases). Trimming removed 0 bases from V and 5 bases from J, with 15 bases in between. The CDR3 sequence is 16 residues long. The germline V gene has CDR1 KGHSH and CDR2 LQKENI. The chain's CDR3 is CASSPPMGAGEDTQYF. The CDR3 DNA follows: TGTGCCAGCTCACCACCCATGGGCGCGGGCGAAGATACGCAGTATTTT.

The rearrangement joins TRBV5-6 to TRBJ1-3, with unresolved D. There are 15 residues in the CDR3. Looked up from germline, CDR1 is SGHDT and CDR2 is YYEEEE. Trimming pared 1 base from V and 3 bases from J, leaving 11 bases between. The CDR3 sequence: CASSLSGRDGNTIYF. The CDR3 DNA follows: TGTGCCAGCAGCTTGTCGGGGAGAGATGGAAACACCATATATTTT.